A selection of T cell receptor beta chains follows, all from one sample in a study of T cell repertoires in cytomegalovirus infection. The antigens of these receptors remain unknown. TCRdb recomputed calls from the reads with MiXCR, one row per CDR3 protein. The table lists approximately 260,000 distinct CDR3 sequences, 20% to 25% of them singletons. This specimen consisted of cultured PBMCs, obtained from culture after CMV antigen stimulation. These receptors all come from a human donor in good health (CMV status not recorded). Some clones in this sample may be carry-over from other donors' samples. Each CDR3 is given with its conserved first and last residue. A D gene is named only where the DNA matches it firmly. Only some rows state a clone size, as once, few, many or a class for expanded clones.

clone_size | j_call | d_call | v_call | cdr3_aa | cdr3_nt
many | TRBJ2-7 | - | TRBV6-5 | CASSYNSRYEQYF | TGTGCCAGCAGTTACAACAGCAGATACGAGCAGTACTTC
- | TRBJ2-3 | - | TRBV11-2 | CASSLDKYTQYF | TGTGCCAGCAGCTTAGATAAATATACGCAGTATTTT
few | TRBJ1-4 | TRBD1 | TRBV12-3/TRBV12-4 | CATSRTGSNEKLFF | TGTGCCACCTCGAGGACAGGGTCTAATGAAAAACTGTTTTTT
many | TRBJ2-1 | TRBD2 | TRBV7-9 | CASSLGNSGRYNEQFF | TGTGCCAGCAGCTTAGGCAATAGCGGGAGATACAATGAGCAGTTCTTC
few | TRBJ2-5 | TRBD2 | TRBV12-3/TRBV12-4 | CASSREGWGTQYF | TGTGCCAGCTCCAGGGAGGGATGGGGGACCCAGTACTTC
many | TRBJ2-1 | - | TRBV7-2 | CASSRSDRFSYNEQFF | TGTGCCAGCAGCCGTTCGGACAGATTCTCCTACAATGAGCAGTTCTTC
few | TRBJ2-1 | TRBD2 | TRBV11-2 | CASSLETSGRVQFF | TGTGCCAGCAGCTTAGAGACTAGCGGGAGGGTCCAGTTCTTC
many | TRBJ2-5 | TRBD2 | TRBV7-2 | CASSLTRLAGETQYF | TGTGCCAGCAGCCTCACTCGACTAGCGGGAGAGACCCAGTACTTC
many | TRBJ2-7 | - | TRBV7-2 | CASSLVGTPTRQYF | TGTGCCAGCAGCTTAGTAGGGACACCTACACGGCAGTACTTC
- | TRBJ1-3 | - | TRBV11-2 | CASSPGSSGNTIYF | TGTGCCAGCAGCCCAGGGTCATCTGGAAACACCATATATTTT
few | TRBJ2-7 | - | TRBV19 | CATSPGLTYEQYF | TGTGCCACCTCCCCTGGATTAACCTACGAGCAGTACTTC
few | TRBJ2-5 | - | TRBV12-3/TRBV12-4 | CASSLRQQETQYF | TGTGCCAGCAGTTTGCGGCAGCAAGAGACCCAGTACTTC
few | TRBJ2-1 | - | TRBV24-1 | CATSGRSSYNEQFF | TGTGCCACCAGTGGGCGGAGCTCCTACAATGAGCAGTTCTTC
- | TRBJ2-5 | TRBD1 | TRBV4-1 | CASSLDRDETQYF | TGCGCCAGCAGCCTCGACAGGGACGAGACCCAGTACTTC
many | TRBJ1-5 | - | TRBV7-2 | CASSSPGTASNQPQHF | TGTGCCAGCAGCTCGCCGGGGACGGCCAGCAATCAGCCCCAGCATTTT
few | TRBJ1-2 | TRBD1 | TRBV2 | CASSGTGTNYGYTF | TGTGCCAGCAGTGGGACAGGGACTAACTATGGCTACACCTTC
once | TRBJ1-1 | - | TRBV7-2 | CASSPQQGSTEAFF | TGTGCCAGCAGCCCACAACAGGGTAGCACTGAAGCTTTCTTT
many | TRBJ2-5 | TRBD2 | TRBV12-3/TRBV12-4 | CASRSSGRRWETQYF | TGTGCCAGCAGATCCAGCGGGAGAAGGTGGGAGACCCAGTACTTC
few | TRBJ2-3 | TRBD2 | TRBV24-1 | CATGLGADTQYF | TGTGCCACGGGACTAGGAGCAGATACGCAGTATTTT
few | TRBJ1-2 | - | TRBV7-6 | CASSLNTHSTADPFMSYGYTF | TGTGCCAGCAGCCTTAATACCCATTCGACAGCTGACCCCTTTATGAGCTATGGCTACACCTTC
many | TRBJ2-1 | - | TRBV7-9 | CASSLAGGTFNEQFF | TGTGCCAGCAGCTTAGCAGGCGGGACTTTCAATGAGCAGTTCTTC
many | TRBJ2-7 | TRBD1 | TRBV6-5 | CASSSQGGRSYEQYF | TGTGCCAGCAGCTCACAGGGGGGCCGCTCCTACGAGCAGTACTTC
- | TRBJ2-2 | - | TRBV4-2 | CASGRETNTGELFF | TGTGCCAGCGGAAGAGAGACGAACACCGGGGAGCTGTTTTTT
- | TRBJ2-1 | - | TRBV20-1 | CSAFPVQGSYNEQFF | TGCAGTGCCTTTCCCGTACAGGGCTCCTACAATGAGCAGTTCTTC
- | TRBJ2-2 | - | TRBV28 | CASGYTGELFF | TGTGCCAGCGGATACACCGGGGAGCTGTTTTTT
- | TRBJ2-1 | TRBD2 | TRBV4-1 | CASSQETSGSSANSYNEQFF | TGCGCCAGCAGCCAAGAGACTAGCGGGAGTTCTGCTAACTCCTACAATGAGCAGTTCTTC
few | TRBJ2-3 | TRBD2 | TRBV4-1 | CASNLAGGDTQYF | TGCGCCAGCAACCTAGCGGGGGGGGATACGCAGTATTTT
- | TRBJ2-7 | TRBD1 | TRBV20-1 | CSGQPGQGFEQYF | TGCAGTGGACAGCCGGGACAGGGCTTCGAGCAGTACTTC
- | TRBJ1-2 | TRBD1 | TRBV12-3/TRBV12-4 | CASSVFPKGQGAVGSSGYTF | TGTGCCAGCAGCGTGTTTCCGAAGGGACAGGGGGCGGTCGGGTCGTCTGGCTACACCTTC
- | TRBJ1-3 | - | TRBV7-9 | CASTQYSSGNTIYF | TGTGCCAGCACCCAGTATTCCTCTGGAAACACCATATATTTT
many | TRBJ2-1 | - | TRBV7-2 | CASSLERISEQFF | TGTGCCAGCAGCTTAGAACGGATAAGTGAGCAGTTCTTC
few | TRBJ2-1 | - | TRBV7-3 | CASSLGRSAGNEQFF | TGTGCCAGCAGCTTAGGACGTAGCGCGGGGAATGAGCAGTTCTTC
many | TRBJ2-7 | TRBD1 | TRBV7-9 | CASSSRTGYYEQYF | TGTGCCAGCAGCTCTCGGACAGGGTACTACGAGCAGTACTTC
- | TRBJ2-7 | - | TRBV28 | CASSLVGAISSYEQYF | TGTGCCAGCAGTTTAGTAGGGGCCATCAGCTCCTACGAGCAGTACTTC
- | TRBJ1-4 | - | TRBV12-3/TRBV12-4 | CASSSRREKLFF | TGTGCCAGCAGTTCCCGGAGGGAAAAACTGTTTTTT
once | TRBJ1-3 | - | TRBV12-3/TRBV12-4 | CASMSPGYTIYF | TGTGCCAGCATGTCCCCCGGCTACACCATATATTTT
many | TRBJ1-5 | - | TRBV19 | CASMMGGNQPQHF | TGTGCCAGTATGATGGGGGGCAATCAGCCCCAGCATTTT
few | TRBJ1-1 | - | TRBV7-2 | CASSLGGQIGEVFF | TGTGCCAGCAGCTTAGGTGGTCAGATCGGGGAAGTGTTCTTT
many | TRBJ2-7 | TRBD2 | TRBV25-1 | CASSDLAGVGYEQYF | TGTGCCAGCAGTGATCTAGCGGGAGTTGGCTACGAGCAGTACTTC
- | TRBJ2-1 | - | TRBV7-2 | CASSTFYNEQFF | TGTGCCAGCAGCACGTTCTACAATGAGCAGTTCTTC
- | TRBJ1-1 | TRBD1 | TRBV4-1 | CASSQVTGVAEAFF | TGCGCCAGCAGCCAAGTTACAGGGGTTGCTGAAGCTTTCTTT
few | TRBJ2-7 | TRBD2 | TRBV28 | CAVLRAGAAYEQYF | TGTGCCGTCCTAAGGGCGGGAGCAGCCTACGAGCAGTACTTC
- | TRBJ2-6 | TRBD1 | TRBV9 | CASSAQGSGANVLTF | TGTGCCAGCAGCGCACAGGGGTCTGGGGCCAACGTCCTGACTTTC
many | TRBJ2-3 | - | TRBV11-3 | CASSSTQDTQYF | TGTGCCAGCAGCTCCACACAAGATACGCAGTATTTT
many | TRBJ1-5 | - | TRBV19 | CASSEGSQPQHF | TGTGCCAGTTCAGAGGGGAGTCAGCCCCAGCATTTT
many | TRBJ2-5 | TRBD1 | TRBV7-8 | CASSRQGAKGETQYF | TGTGCCAGCAGCCGACAGGGCGCCAAGGGGGAGACCCAGTACTTC
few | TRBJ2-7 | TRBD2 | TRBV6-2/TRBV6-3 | CASSYMLAGHYEQYF | TGTGCCAGCAGTTACATGCTAGCGGGTCACTACGAGCAGTACTTC
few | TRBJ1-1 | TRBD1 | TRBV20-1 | CSARRDRVGTEAFF | TGCAGTGCTAGACGGGACAGGGTGGGCACTGAAGCTTTCTTT
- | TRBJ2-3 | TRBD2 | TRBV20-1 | CSASPGLVVDTQYF | TGCAGTGCTTCCCCGGGACTAGTTGTAGATACGCAGTATTTT
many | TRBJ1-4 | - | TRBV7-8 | CASSFAGQRKEKLFF | TGTGCCAGCAGCTTCGCCGGACAGAGAAAGGAAAAACTGTTTTTT
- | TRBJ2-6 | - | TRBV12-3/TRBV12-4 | CASSFWGISGANVLTF | TGTGCCAGCAGTTTTTGGGGTATCTCTGGGGCCAACGTCCTGACTTTC
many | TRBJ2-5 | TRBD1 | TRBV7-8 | CASSLSPPGTGGLETQYF | TGTGCCAGCAGCTTATCCCCCCCGGGGACAGGGGGCTTAGAGACCCAGTACTTC